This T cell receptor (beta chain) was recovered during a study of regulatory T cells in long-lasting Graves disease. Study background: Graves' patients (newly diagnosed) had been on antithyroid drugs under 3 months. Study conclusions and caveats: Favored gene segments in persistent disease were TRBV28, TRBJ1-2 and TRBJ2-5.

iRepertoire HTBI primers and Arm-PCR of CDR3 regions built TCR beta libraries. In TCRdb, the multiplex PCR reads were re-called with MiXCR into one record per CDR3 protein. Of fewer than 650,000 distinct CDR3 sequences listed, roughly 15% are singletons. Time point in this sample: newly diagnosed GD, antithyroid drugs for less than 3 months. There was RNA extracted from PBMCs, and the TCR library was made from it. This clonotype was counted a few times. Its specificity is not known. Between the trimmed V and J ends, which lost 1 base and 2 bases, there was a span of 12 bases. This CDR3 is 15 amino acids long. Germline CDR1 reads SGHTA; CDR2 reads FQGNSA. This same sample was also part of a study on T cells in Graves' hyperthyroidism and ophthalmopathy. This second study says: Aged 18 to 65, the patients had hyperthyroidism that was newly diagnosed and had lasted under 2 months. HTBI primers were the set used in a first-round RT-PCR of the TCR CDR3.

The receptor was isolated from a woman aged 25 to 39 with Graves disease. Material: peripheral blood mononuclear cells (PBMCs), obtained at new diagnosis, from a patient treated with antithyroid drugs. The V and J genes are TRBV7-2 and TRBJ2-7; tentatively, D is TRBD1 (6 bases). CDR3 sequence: CASSLGLGAPYEQYF. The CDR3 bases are TGTGCCAGCAGCTTAGGGTTGGGGGCCCCCTACGAGCAGTACTTC.